A single T cell receptor (beta chain) is shown here with its context. Antigen unknown. V was shortened by 4 bases and J by 10 bases, with 8 bases between the two germline ends. Germline V gene data show CDR1 as MNHNY and CDR2 as SVGAGI (reference sequence). This CDR3 is built from 11 residues. The data originate from a study of siplizumab effects on memory and regulatory T cells. Per sample, the assay covered roughly 10^5 TCR templates. Profiled with immunoSEQ multiplex PCR; TCRdb holds only in-frame clones, not every one. The sample lists about 75,000 clones, roughly 93% occurring once. Study conclusions and caveats: No functional test confirmed suppression by proliferating siplizumab-culture Tregs. Naive T cells appeared more diverse than memory cells and seemed to be major alloresponse contributors. With siplizumab, Treg-derived clones averaged approximately 69% of mappable alloreactive CD4+ clones, versus around 25% in controls.

The sequenced material came from CD8+ T cells sorted from blood. The V and J genes are TRBV6-6 and TRBJ2-1, with a possible D match to TRBD2 (5 bases). This receptor was taken from a human donor in good health. As DNA, the CDR3 is TGTGCCAGCAGTTTTTCGGGAGAGCAGTTCTTC. It codes for CASSFSGEQFF.